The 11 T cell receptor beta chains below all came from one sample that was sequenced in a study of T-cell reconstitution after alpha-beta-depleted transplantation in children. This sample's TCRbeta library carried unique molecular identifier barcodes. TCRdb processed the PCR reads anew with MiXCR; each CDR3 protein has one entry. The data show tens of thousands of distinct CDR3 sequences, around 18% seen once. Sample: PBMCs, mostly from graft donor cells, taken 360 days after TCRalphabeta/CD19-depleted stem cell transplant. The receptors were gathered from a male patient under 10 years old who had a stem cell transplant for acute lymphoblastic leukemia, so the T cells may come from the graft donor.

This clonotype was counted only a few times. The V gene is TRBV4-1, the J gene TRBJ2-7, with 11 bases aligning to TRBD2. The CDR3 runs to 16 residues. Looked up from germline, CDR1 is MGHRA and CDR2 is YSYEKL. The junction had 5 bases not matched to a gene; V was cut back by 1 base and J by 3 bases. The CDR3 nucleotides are TGCGCCAGCAGCCAAGTACTAGCGGGAGCTCGCTACGAGCAGTACTTC. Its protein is CASSQVLAGARYEQYF.

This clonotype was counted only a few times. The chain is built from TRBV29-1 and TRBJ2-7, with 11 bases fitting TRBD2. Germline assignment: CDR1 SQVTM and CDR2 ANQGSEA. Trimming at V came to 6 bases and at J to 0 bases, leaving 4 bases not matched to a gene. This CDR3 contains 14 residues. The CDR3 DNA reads TGCAGCGTAGCTAGCGGGAGGAACTCCTACGAGCAGTACTTC. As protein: CSVASGRNSYEQYF.

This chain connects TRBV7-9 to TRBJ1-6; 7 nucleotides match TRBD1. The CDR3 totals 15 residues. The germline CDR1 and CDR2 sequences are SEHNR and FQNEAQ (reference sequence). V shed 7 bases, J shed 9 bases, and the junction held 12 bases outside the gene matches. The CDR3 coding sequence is TGTGCCAGCATCTCCCCCGGCAGGGGGGGTTCACCCCTCCACTTT. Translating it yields CASISPGRGGSPLHF.

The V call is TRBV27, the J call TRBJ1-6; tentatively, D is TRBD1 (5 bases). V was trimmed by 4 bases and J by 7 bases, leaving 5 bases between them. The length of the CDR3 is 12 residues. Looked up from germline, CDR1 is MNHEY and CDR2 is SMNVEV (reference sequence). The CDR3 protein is CASSYRNSPLHF. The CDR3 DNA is TGTGCCAGCAGTTACAGGAATTCACCCCTCCACTTT.

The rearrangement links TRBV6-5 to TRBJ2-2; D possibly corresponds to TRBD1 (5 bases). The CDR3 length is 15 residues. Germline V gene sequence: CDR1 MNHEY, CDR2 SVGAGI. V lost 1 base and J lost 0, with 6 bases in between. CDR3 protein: CASSYYRTNTGELFF. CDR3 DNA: TGTGCCAGCAGTTACTACAGGACGAACACCGGGGAGCTGTTTTTT.

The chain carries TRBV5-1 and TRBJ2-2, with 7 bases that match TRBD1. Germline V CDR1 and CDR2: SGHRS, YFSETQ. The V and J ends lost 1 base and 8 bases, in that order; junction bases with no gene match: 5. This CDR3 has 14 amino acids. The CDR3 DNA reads TGCGCCAGCAGCTTGACAGGGGACGTAGGGGAGCTGTTTTTT. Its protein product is CASSLTGDVGELFF.

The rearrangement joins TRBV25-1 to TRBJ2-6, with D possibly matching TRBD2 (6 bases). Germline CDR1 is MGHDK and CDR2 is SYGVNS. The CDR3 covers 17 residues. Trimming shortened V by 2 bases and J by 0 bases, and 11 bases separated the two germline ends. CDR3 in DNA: TGTGCCAGCAGTGAAGGGGGGAGGTACTCTGGGGCCAACGTCCTGACTTTC. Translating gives CASSEGGRYSGANVLTF.

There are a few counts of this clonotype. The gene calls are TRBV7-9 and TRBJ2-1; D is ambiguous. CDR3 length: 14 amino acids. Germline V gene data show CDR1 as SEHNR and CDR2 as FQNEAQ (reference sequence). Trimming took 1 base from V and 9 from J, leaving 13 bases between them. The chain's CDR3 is CASSLVTSFGEQFF. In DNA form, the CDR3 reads TGTGCCAGCAGCTTAGTTACTTCTTTCGGTGAGCAGTTCTTC.

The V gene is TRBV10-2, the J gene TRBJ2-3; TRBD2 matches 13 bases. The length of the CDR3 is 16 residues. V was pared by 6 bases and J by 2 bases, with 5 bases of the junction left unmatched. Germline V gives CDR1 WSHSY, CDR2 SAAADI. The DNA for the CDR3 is TGCGCCAGCAGGAAGGGGACTAGCGGGGACACAGATACGCAGTATTTT. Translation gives CASRKGTSGDTDTQYF.

The CDR3 DNA reads TGTGCCAGCCAGCGAAGCGGGAGGGGACGTACCGGGGAGCTGTTTTTT. It is translated as CASQRSGRGRTGELFF. The chain is built from TRBV9 and TRBJ2-2, with 10 bases matching TRBD2. In germline, CDR1 is SGDLS, CDR2 YYNGEE. Trimming cost V 7 bases and J 5 bases; bases outside gene matches: 11. The CDR3 length is 16 residues. Based on the CDR3 plus reference TRBV9 and TRBJ2-2, the full variable domain is DSGVTQTPKHLITATGQRVTLRCSPRSGDLSVYWYQQSLDQGLQFLIQYYNGEERAKGNILERFSAQQFPDLHSELNLSSLELGDSALYFCASQRSGRGRTGELFFGEGSRLTVL.

In DNA, the CDR3 is TGCAGTGCTGCCGGGACAGGGATGGAGACCCAGTACTTC. As protein: CSAAGTGMETQYF. This chain uses TRBV20-1 with TRBJ2-5, with TRBD1 matching 9 bases. Germline V gene data show CDR1 as DFQATT and CDR2 as SNEGSKA (reference sequence). The V segment lost 5 bases and the J segment 5 bases; nucleotides outside the gene matches: 6. The CDR3 is made up of 13 amino acids.